These 28 T cell receptor beta chains originate from one sample sequenced in a study of T cell changes during pregnancy in multiple sclerosis. Sequencing was performed with immunoSEQ multiplex PCR; in TCRdb, only in-frame clones are kept and a portion is missing. The repertoire consists of just under 85,000 clones, with approximately 90% occurring once and the leading ten covering roughly 2.5%. This specimen was peripheral blood, taken in the first trimester of pregnancy. The receptors derive from a female donor with multiple sclerosis, enrolled in a pregnancy study.

The chain uses TRBV7-3 and TRBJ1-1; D gene ambiguous. Germline lookup yields CDR1 SGHTA and CDR2 FQGTGA. Trimming took 0 bases from V and 1 from J, leaving 12 bases between them. This CDR3 has 16 amino acids. Here the CDR3 reads CASSLTTKLGNTEAFF. The CDR3 DNA is TGTGCCAGCAGCTTAACGACAAAGTTAGGGAACACTGAAGCTTTCTTT. Full variable domain (missing parts from reference TRBV7-3 and TRBJ1-1): GAGVSQTPSNKVTEKGKYVELRCDPISGHTALYWYRQSLGQGPEFLIYFQGTGAADDSGLPNDRFFAVRPEGSVSTLKIQRTERGDSAVYLCASSLTTKLGNTEAFFGQGTRLTVV.

The chain couples TRBV6-9 to TRBJ2-5, with a tentative D call TRBD2 (6 bases). The DNA end favors TRBJ2-7, so the J call may be wrong. CDR3 length: 14 amino acids. Germline loops: CDR1 MNHGY, CDR2 SVAAGI. The CDR3 DNA is TGTGCCAGCCGATTCGGGACTGAGGATTACGAGCAGTACTTC. This translates into CASRFGTEDYEQYF.

The chain uses TRBV6-1 and TRBJ1-5; TRBD1 is a possible D gene (6 bases). V was cut by 2 bases and J by 2 bases, with 13 bases left in between. Germline CDR1 MNHNS, CDR2 SASEGT. CDR3 size: 16 residues. The CDR3 bases are TGTGCCAGCAGTGAATTCGGCAGGGGAGGCAATCAGCCCCAGCATTTT. Its protein product is CASSEFGRGGNQPQHF.

This chain uses TRBV7-9 with TRBJ1-2; D remains ambiguous. V was pared by 6 bases and J by 2 bases, with 4 bases between. Germline V gene data show CDR1 as SEHNR and CDR2 as FQNEAQ (reference sequence). This CDR3 has 11 residues. The CDR3 DNA reads TGTGCCAGCAGTCTAAACTATGGCTACACCTTC. Residues: CASSLNYGYTF.

The count of this clone is one. The rearrangement uses TRBV2 and TRBJ2-1; 7 nucleotides agree with TRBD1. Trimming at V came to 7 bases and at J to 3 bases, leaving 6 bases not matched to a gene. CDR1 and CDR2 (germline): SNHLY, FYNNEI. CDR3 size: 14 residues. The DNA for the CDR3 is TGTGCCAGCAACCCGGGACAGAACTACAATGAGCAGTTCTTC. It encodes CASNPGQNYNEQFF.

This rearrangement joins TRBV6-5 to TRBJ1-2, with TRBD1 identical over 8 bases. CDR3 length: 14 residues. Germline loops: CDR1 MNHEY, CDR2 SVGAGI. Trimming took 2 bases from V and 6 from J; bases not matched to a gene: 5. DNA for the CDR3: TGTGCCAGCAGTTACGGCAGGGGGCCCAATGGCTACACCTTC. This sequence encodes CASSYGRGPNGYTF.

The genes are TRBV7-2 and TRBJ2-5; D perhaps matches TRBD2 (6 bases). This CDR3 has 14 amino acids. Trimming pared 5 bases from V and 8 bases from J, leaving 18 bases between. Looked up from germline, CDR1 is SGHTA and CDR2 is FQGNSA. This chain's CDR3 is CASSTPPDYTTQYF. The DNA for the CDR3 is TGTGCCAGCAGCACTCCTCCGGACTATACCACCCAGTACTTC.

This clone was counted once. The chain links TRBV14 to TRBJ2-7, with TRBD2 identical over 9 bases. From germline, CDR1 is SGHDN and CDR2 FVKESK. CDR3 size: 15 residues. V was pared by 3 bases and J by 4 bases, with 7 bases of the junction left unmatched. CDR3 nucleotides: TGTGCCAGCAGCCACGTAAGCGGGAGGTGGTACGAGCAGTACTTC. Its protein is CASSHVSGRWYEQYF.

The chain couples TRBV14 to TRBJ1-4; D remains unclear. Trimming took off 0 bases at V and 8 bases at J, with 13 bases between the two ends. This CDR3 region has 15 residues. The V gene's germline CDR1 is SGHDN and CDR2 FVKESK. CDR3 in DNA: TGTGCCAGCAGCCAAGAACCCGTGGAGAGAGAAAAACTGTTTTTT. Amino acid sequence: CASSQEPVEREKLFF.

The gene calls are TRBV5-8 and TRBJ2-1; 8 bases map to TRBD2. Germline V CDR1 and CDR2: SGHTS, YDEGEE. The CDR3 length is 15 residues. Trimming cost V 2 bases and J 2 bases; bases outside gene matches: 3. CDR3 region: CASSFSGVPYNEQFF. The DNA for the CDR3 is TGTGCCAGCAGCTTTAGCGGGGTACCCTACAATGAGCAGTTCTTC. Full variable domain (outside the CDR3, taken from reference TRBV5-8 and TRBJ2-1): EAGVTQSPTHLIKTRGQQATLRCSPISGHTSVYWYQQALGLGLQFLLWYDEGEERNRGNFPPRFSGRQFPNYSSELNVNALELEDSALYLCASSFSGVPYNEQFFGPGTRLTVL.

The chain has TRBV6-5 and TRBJ1-1; TRBD1 matches 10 bases. Losses at the gene ends were 1 base for V and 11 bases for J; bases not matched to a gene: 7. The CDR3 consists of 14 residues. CDR1 MNHEY and CDR2 SVGAGI come from the germline V gene. The CDR3 bases are TGTGCCAGCAGTTACTGGGACAGGGGAGTTCCCGCTTTCTTT. This translates into CASSYWDRGVPAFF.

The gene calls are TRBV15 and TRBJ1-4; a weak D match, TRBD1 (5 bases). CDR3 length: 14 amino acids. V lost 5 bases, J lost 4 bases, and 11 bases lay in between. Germline assignment: CDR1 LNHNV and CDR2 YYDKDF (reference sequence). The CDR3 loop reads CATSGAGHNEKLFF. CDR3 coding DNA: TGTGCCACCAGCGGCGCAGGACATAATGAAAAACTGTTTTTT.

The CDR3 sequence: CASSFHGGDSYNEQFF. CDR3 in DNA: TGTGCCAGCAGCTTCCACGGGGGGGATTCCTACAATGAGCAGTTCTTC. V and J are TRBV7-3 and TRBJ2-1; 8 bases are a match to TRBD2. Germline values: CDR1 SGHTA, CDR2 FQGTGA. This CDR3 comprises 16 residues. J was trimmed by 1 base and V by 3 bases; bases with no gene match: 5.

This chain uses TRBV16 with TRBJ1-6; TRBD1 is a possible D gene (5 bases). Trimming took 9 bases from V and 0 from J, leaving 21 bases between them. This CDR3 has 18 residues. CDR1 KGHSY and CDR2 FQNENV come from the germline V gene. CDR3 sequence: CASTAQAGQGSYNSPLHF. Here the CDR3 DNA reads TGTGCCAGTACCGCACAGGCCGGGCAGGGCTCCTATAATTCACCCCTCCACTTT.

The V call is TRBV7-2, the J call TRBJ2-3; TRBD1 might be the D (5 bases). CDR3 length: 14 residues. The ends were cut back, 1 base at V and 3 bases at J, with 8 bases in the middle. Per the germline V gene, CDR1 is SGHTA and CDR2 is FQGNSA. The CDR3 here is CASSLGQITDTQYF. Written as DNA, the CDR3 is TGTGCCAGCAGCTTAGGACAGATTACAGATACGCAGTATTTT.

The chain couples TRBV2 to TRBJ1-4; 9 bases match TRBD1. The V segment lost 10 bases and the J segment 3 bases; nucleotides outside the gene matches: 3. Germline assignment: CDR1 SNHLY and CDR2 FYNNEI. This CDR3 spans 13 amino acids. In nucleotides, the CDR3 is TGTGCCAACCGGGACAGGGCTAATGAAAAACTGTTTTTT. Its translation: CANRDRANEKLFF.

The gene calls are TRBV25-1 and TRBJ2-7; 9 bases are a match to TRBD1. CDR3 length equals 14 residues. The germline V gene has CDR1 MGHDK and CDR2 SYGVNS. V lost 4 bases and J lost 8; bases outside the gene matches: 9. The CDR3: CASSVPGTGSKQYF. DNA for the CDR3: TGTGCCAGCAGTGTGCCCGGGACAGGGAGTAAGCAGTACTTC.

The gene calls are TRBV7-2 and TRBJ2-5; no clear D. This CDR3 has 14 residues. V lost 3 bases, J lost 2 bases, and 10 bases lay in between. Germline V lookup: CDR1 SGHTA, CDR2 FQGNSA. DNA for the CDR3: TGTGCCAGCAGCTTTGAGGTGGCTCAAGAGACCCAGTACTTC. It translates to CASSFEVAQETQYF.

The rearrangement uses TRBV2 and TRBJ2-3, with TRBD2 matching over 8 bases. The CDR3 is 15 residues long. Germline CDR1 and CDR2: SNHLY and FYNNEI. V shed 3 bases and J 6 bases; nucleotides not matched to a gene: 8. The DNA of the CDR3 is TGTGCCAGCAGTGAGGCTCGCGGGAGGTTCGATACGCAGTATTTT. Protein: CASSEARGRFDTQYF.

The V and J genes are TRBV6-5 and TRBJ2-1; 9 bases agree with TRBD2. CDR3 length: 16 residues. J lost 3 bases, V lost 4 bases, and 7 bases had no gene match. CDR1 and CDR2 from the germline V gene are MNHEY and SVGAGI. The CDR3 loop is CASSLAGVLNYNEQFF. The CDR3 DNA sequence: TGTGCCAGCAGTTTAGCGGGAGTTCTCAACTACAATGAGCAGTTCTTC.

The chain uses TRBV30 and TRBJ2-1; 11 nucleotides match TRBD2. The ends lost 1 base at V and 6 bases at J; junction bases unmatched: 2. The germline CDR1 and CDR2 sequences are GTSNPN and SVGIG (reference sequence). The CDR3 covers 14 residues. The CDR3 DNA sequence: TGTGCCTGGAGTGGGACTAGCGGGTTCAATGAGCAGTTCTTC. The encoded protein is CAWSGTSGFNEQFF.

This clone was seen only once. The rearrangement links TRBV7-8 to TRBJ2-2; D may be TRBD2 (5 bases). The V gene lost 3 bases and the J gene lost 2 bases, with 13 bases spanning the gap. The CDR3 runs to 16 residues. Germline V gene data show CDR1 as SGHVS and CDR2 as FQNEAQ. DNA of the CDR3: TGTGCCAGCAGCTTGACTGAGGGTTTAAACACCGGGGAGCTGTTTTTT. It codes for CASSLTEGLNTGELFF.

The genes are TRBV6-1 and TRBJ2-2, with D uncertain. V gave up 3 bases and J gave up 5 bases, with 13 bases separating them. Germline CDR1 and CDR2: MNHNS and SASEGT. This CDR3 has 15 residues. In nucleotides, the CDR3 is TGTGCCAGCAGTGATGATACACGGAGAACCGGGGAGCTGTTTTTT. This gives the protein CASSDDTRRTGELFF.

This chain uses TRBV6-1 with TRBJ2-1; 7 nucleotides agree with TRBD2. Germline V CDR1 and CDR2: MNHNS, SASEGT. V lost 2 bases and J lost 0; bases outside the gene matches: 13. There are 19 residues in the CDR3. This chain's CDR3 is CASSEPSTYRTSSYNEQFF. The DNA of the CDR3 is TGTGCCAGCAGTGAACCCTCTACTTATCGGACTAGCTCCTACAATGAGCAGTTCTTC.

The V call is TRBV5-1, the J call TRBJ1-1; D not certain. This CDR3 spans 13 amino acids. Germline V lookup: CDR1 SGHRS, CDR2 YFSETQ. V shed 5 bases and J shed 2 bases, with 10 bases lying between them. The CDR3 nucleotides are TGCGCCAGCAGAGGACGGGAAAACACTGAAGCTTTCTTT. Translation: CASRGRENTEAFF.

The chain combines TRBV7-6 with TRBJ2-1, with D maybe TRBD2 (8 bases). The germline V gene encodes CDR1 SGHVS and CDR2 FNYEAQ. V lost 4 bases and J lost 6, with 31 bases in between. The CDR3 covers 20 residues. CDR3 amino acids: CASSSPKTGEVTGGGNEQFF. The CDR3 nucleotides read TGTGCCAGCAGCTCACCGAAAACAGGGGAAGTGACGGGAGGGGGCAATGAGCAGTTCTTC.

The rearrangement links TRBV14 to TRBJ2-7; D ambiguous. The CDR3 has 12 amino acids. Germline-derived CDR1 and CDR2 are SGHDN and FVKESK. The V gene lost 4 bases and the J gene lost 3 bases, with 7 bases spanning the gap. CDR3 nucleotide sequence: TGTGCCAGCAGCCTTCTAGGCTACGAGCAGTACTTC. It translates to CASSLLGYEQYF.

This chain connects TRBV11-2 to TRBJ1-3; D ambiguous. The CDR3 length is 15 residues. CDR1 and CDR2 (germline): SGHAT, FQNNGV. The V end lost 0 bases, the J end lost 1 base, and 7 bases lay between the germline ends. This CDR3 reads CASSLDSVSGNTIYF. CDR3 in DNA: TGTGCCAGCAGCTTAGATTCAGTTTCTGGAAACACCATATATTTT.